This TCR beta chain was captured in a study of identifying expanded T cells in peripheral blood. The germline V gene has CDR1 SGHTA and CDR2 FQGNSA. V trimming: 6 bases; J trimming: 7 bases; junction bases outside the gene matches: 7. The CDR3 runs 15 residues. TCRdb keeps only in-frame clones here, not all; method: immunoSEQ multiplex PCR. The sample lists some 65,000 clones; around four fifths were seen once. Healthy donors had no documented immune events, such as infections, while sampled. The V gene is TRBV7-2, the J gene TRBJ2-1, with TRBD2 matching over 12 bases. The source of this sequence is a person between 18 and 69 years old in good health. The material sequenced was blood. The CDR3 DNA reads TGTGCCAGCAGACACCGACTAGCGGGAGATAATGAGCAGTTCTTC. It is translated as CASRHRLAGDNEQFF.